This entry lists 14 T cell receptor beta chains sequenced from one sample in a study of identical twins. MiXCR, run by TCRdb on the 5' RACE reads, gives a single entry per CDR3 protein. The data hold some 570,000 distinct CDR3 sequences, with about a fifth observed a single time. These same data were also listed under a study on yellow fever vaccine responses in identical twins.

The specimen sequenced was CD4+ T cells sorted from blood. All receptors come from a young woman in good health.

The J gene is TRBJ2-1, the V gene TRBV27, with 12 bases that match TRBD2. Germline CDR1 and CDR2: MNHEY and SMNVEV (reference sequence). Unmatched junction bases numbered 18, after V lost 8 bases and J lost 7 bases. The CDR3 extends over 18 amino acids. As DNA, the CDR3 is TGTGCCAGCTTGTCTTCCGGAAAGACTAGCGGGAGTACGAATGAGCAGTTCTTC. Translated: CASLSSGKTSGSTNEQFF.

This clonotype was observed once. The chain is built from TRBV18 and TRBJ2-4, with D tentatively TRBD1 (6 bases). The CDR3 has 16 amino acids. Germline lookup yields CDR1 KGHSH and CDR2 LQKENI. Trimming left V 3 bases short and J 0 bases short, with 12 bases between. For the CDR3, the DNA is TGTGCCAGCTCACCTAAGGGACATCTAGCCAAAAACATTCAGTACTTC. It translates to CASSPKGHLAKNIQYF.

This chain connects TRBV7-6 to TRBJ1-1; D not resolved. CDR1 SGHVS and CDR2 FNYEAQ come from the germline V gene. There are 13 residues in the CDR3. Trimming removed 0 bases at V and 3 bases at J, with 5 bases between. The chain's CDR3 is CASSLAAHTEAFF. CDR3 coding DNA: TGTGCCAGCAGCTTAGCCGCCCACACTGAAGCTTTCTTT.

The J gene is TRBJ1-4, the V gene TRBV12-3 or TRBV12-4; D remains ambiguous. The V gene lost 6 bases and the J gene lost 4 bases, with 12 bases spanning the gap. The CDR3 is 14 amino acids. The CDR3 region has the DNA TGTGCCAGCAGCCGGACGTGGGATAATGAAAAACTGTTTTTT. This codes for CASSRTWDNEKLFF.

V usage is TRBV5-5 and J usage is TRBJ2-4; D call uncertain. The germline V and J ends were trimmed by 5 bases and 3 bases, with 9 bases remaining between them. Germline CDR1 reads SGHKS; CDR2 reads YYEKEE (reference sequence). CDR3 length: 13 amino acids. The CDR3 bases are TGTGCCAGCAGTGACTCGGGCAAAAACATTCAGTACTTC. Its translation: CASSDSGKNIQYF.

The chain recombines TRBV7-9 with TRBJ2-2, with a possible D match to TRBD1 (5 bases). There are 14 residues in the CDR3. Trimming removed 5 bases at V and 4 bases at J, with 11 bases between. Per germline, CDR1 SEHNR and CDR2 FQNEAQ (reference sequence). This chain's CDR3 is CASSAQGFTGELFF. As DNA, the CDR3 is TGTGCCAGCAGCGCCCAGGGATTCACCGGGGAGCTGTTTTTT.

This clonotype was detected a few times. This chain connects TRBV12-3 or TRBV12-4 to TRBJ2-1; D might be TRBD2 (7 bases). The CDR3 has 17 amino acids. The germline V and J ends were trimmed by 6 bases and 1 base, with 19 bases remaining between them. The CDR3 DNA follows: TGTGCCAGCAGCCCTGTGGGGGCGGGAGTATCCTACAATGAGCAGTTCTTC. The encoded protein is CASSPVGAGVSYNEQFF.

This clonotype has a handful of counts. The genes are TRBV19 and TRBJ2-1; D ambiguous. Trimming cost V 3 bases and J 3 bases, with 12 bases left between them. This CDR3 has 15 amino acids. From germline, CDR1 is LNHDA and CDR2 SQIVND (reference sequence). The CDR3 loop reads CASSIDHNYYNEQFF. CDR3 bases: TGTGCCAGTAGTATTGACCACAACTACTACAATGAGCAGTTCTTC.

A few counts support this clonotype. The gene calls are TRBV27 and TRBJ2-1; 10 bases are shared with TRBD2. The CDR3 has 15 amino acids. In germline, CDR1 is MNHEY, CDR2 SMNVEV (reference sequence). The V and J ends lost 2 bases and 8 bases, in that order; junction bases with no gene match: 6. CDR3 amino acids: CASSLEAGGFHEQFF. The CDR3 DNA reads TGTGCCAGCAGTTTAGAAGCGGGAGGGTTTCATGAGCAGTTCTTC.

J is TRBJ1-2 and V is TRBV2; no definite D call. This CDR3 is built from 12 residues. The germline V and J ends were trimmed by 7 bases and 2 bases, with 8 bases remaining between them. The germline gives CDR1 SNHLY, CDR2 FYNNEI. CDR3 DNA sequence: TGTGCCAGCATTGCGACAAACTATGGCTACACCTTC. Its translation: CASIATNYGYTF. Together with reference TRBV2 and TRBJ1-2, the CDR3 gives the full variable domain: EPEVTQTPSHQVTQMGQEVILRCVPISNHLYFYWYRQILGQKVEFLVSFYNNEISEKSEIFDDQFSVERPDGSNFTLKIRSTKLEDSAMYFCASIATNYGYTFGSGTRLTVV.

This chain links TRBV5-1 with TRBJ2-3; 10 bases are shared with TRBD2. The V segment lost 0 bases and the J segment 5 bases; nucleotides outside the gene matches: 9. This CDR3 is built from 17 residues. CDR1 is SGHRS, CDR2 YFSETQ, per germline. The CDR3 reads CASSLEVLERGGDTQYF. In nucleotides, the CDR3 is TGCGCCAGCAGCTTGGAGGTACTGGAGCGGGGGGGAGATACGCAGTATTTT. The full variable domain, completed using reference TRBV5-1 and TRBJ2-3, is KAGVTQTPRYLIKTRGQQVTLSCSPISGHRSVSWYQQTPGQGLQFLFEYFSETQRNKGNFPGRFSGRQFSNSRSEMNVSTLELGDSALYLCASSLEVLERGGDTQYFGPGTRLTVL.

There are a few counts of this clonotype. The chain uses TRBV25-1 and TRBJ2-1; 7 nucleotides match TRBD2. V lost 4 bases and J lost 0; bases outside the gene matches: 3. From germline, CDR1 is MGHDK and CDR2 SYGVNS. The CDR3 consists of 15 residues. Written as DNA, the CDR3 is TGTGCCAGCAGTGCACCGGGGGGCTCCTACAATGAGCAGTTCTTC. It encodes CASSAPGGSYNEQFF.

The rearrangement uses TRBV2 and TRBJ2-5; perhaps D is TRBD1 or TRBD2 (5 bases each). V was shortened by 6 bases and J by 4 bases, with 18 bases between the two germline ends. This CDR3 region has 15 residues. CDR1 SNHLY and CDR2 FYNNEI come from the germline V gene. This chain's CDR3 is CASSYGASASETQYF. The CDR3 DNA follows: TGTGCCAGCAGCTACGGGGCCTCGGCTTCAGAGACCCAGTACTTC.

The rearrangement joins TRBV12-3 or TRBV12-4 to TRBJ1-1, with 8 bases that match TRBD1. This CDR3 spans 16 amino acids. V was clipped by 5 bases and J by 0 bases; unmatched bases: 8. CDR3 in DNA: TGTGCCAGCAGTCATACAGGGGGTAGGATGAACACTGAAGCTTTCTTT. This translates into CASSHTGGRMNTEAFF.